The 28 T cell receptor beta chains in this list originate from one sample, sequenced in a study of post-analysis software for immune sequencing data. Presence of unique molecular identifiers characterized the TCR beta cDNA libraries. TCRdb redid the calling of the PCR reads with MiXCR, one entry per CDR3 protein. This repertoire shows 700,000 to 800,000 distinct CDR3 sequences, 25% to 30% found once; its top ten account for more than 0.45%. Study findings and constraints: Among roughly 5 TRBV segments more frequent in patients than controls were TRBV5-6, TRBV5-1 and TRBV20-1.

Antigens for these TCRs are unknown. The sample taken for sequencing was blood. These receptors originate from a girl aged 5-17 years with multiple sclerosis.

This chain uses TRBV7-2 with TRBJ1-1; D is uncertain. The germline V gene has CDR1 SGHTA and CDR2 FQGNSA. This CDR3 contains 14 residues. The V and J ends lost 0 bases and 4 bases respectively, with 9 bases between them. CDR3 in DNA: TGTGCCAGCAGCTTAGCTGCATCTAGCACTGAAGCTTTCTTT. Residues: CASSLAASSTEAFF.

This clonotype has ten or more counts. The CDR3 loop is CSASVRGTGAYNEQFF. The CDR3 bases are TGCAGTGCTAGTGTCCGGGGGACAGGGGCGTATAATGAGCAGTTCTTC. This chain uses TRBV20-1 with TRBJ2-1, with TRBD1 matching over 10 bases. Germline values: CDR1 DFQATT, CDR2 SNEGSKA (reference sequence). V trimming: 3 bases; J trimming: 7 bases; junction bases outside the gene matches: 12. This CDR3 spans 16 amino acids.

This clonotype appeared a few times. The V call is TRBV20-1, the J call TRBJ2-4; the D is unclear. The CDR3 runs 11 residues. The germline V and J ends were trimmed by 1 base and 7 bases, with 5 bases remaining between them. Germline V CDR1 and CDR2: DFQATT, SNEGSKA (reference sequence). The CDR3 region has the DNA TGCAGTGCTAGAGGGAGTAACATTCAGTACTTC. Translating it yields CSARGSNIQYF.

This clonotype was seen just once. The chain recombines TRBV24-1 with TRBJ2-1; D not certain. This CDR3 region has 13 residues. Germline CDR1 is KGHDR and CDR2 is SFDVKD. V lost 3 bases and J 15 bases, leaving 17 bases between the germline ends. This CDR3 is CATSDATTGSPFF. CDR3 sequence (DNA): TGTGCCACCAGTGATGCTACGACCGGCTCCCCGTTCTTC.

The rearrangement uses TRBV6-5 and TRBJ2-6; possibly TRBD1 for D (5 bases). This CDR3 is 16 amino acids long. The germline V gene has CDR1 MNHEY and CDR2 SVGAGI. Trimming took 7 bases from V and 1 from J, leaving 14 bases between them. The CDR3 bases are TGTGCCAGCACGAGGCAGGGCTCGTCTGGGGCCAACGTCCTGACTTTC. Amino acid sequence: CASTRQGSSGANVLTF.

The chain uses TRBV3-1 and TRBJ1-5; 8 bases match TRBD1. The length of the CDR3 is 15 residues. V shed 4 bases and J 5 bases; nucleotides not matched to a gene: 7. The V gene's germline CDR1 is LGHDT and CDR2 YNNKEL (reference sequence). The CDR3 spells CASSLSGQVDQPQHF. The DNA of the CDR3 is TGTGCCAGCAGCCTATCGGGACAGGTCGATCAGCCCCAGCATTTT.

This clonotype came up a few times. This chain links TRBV10-3 with TRBJ2-2; 8 bases line up with TRBD2. The CDR3 spans 17 residues. The J segment lost 6 bases and the V segment lost 7 bases, leaving 16 bases of the junction unmatched. CDR1 ENHRY and CDR2 SYGVKD come from the germline V gene. CDR3 sequence: CAITSVSSGGVSGELFF. For the CDR3, the DNA is TGTGCCATCACGAGTGTATCCAGCGGGGGAGTCTCCGGGGAGCTGTTTTTT.

Notes on this clonotype: A read error may account for a junction end that differs from germline. The genes are TRBV7-2 and TRBJ1-4; TRBD1 matches at 9 bases. Germline CDR1 and CDR2: SGHTA and FQGNSA. This CDR3 region has 15 residues. CDR3 sequence: CASSFSRDRVEKRFF. CDR3 DNA: TGTGCCAGCAGCTTCTCCCGGGACAGGGTTGAAAAACGGTTTTTT.

As for this clonotype: This may be a read error: a much more frequent sequence differs by one nucleotide. The chain joins TRBV7-2 to TRBJ2-3, with D perhaps matching TRBD1 or TRBD2 (6 bases each). Germline CDR1 and CDR2: SGHTA and FQGNSA. This CDR3 spans 15 amino acids. The CDR3 protein is CAGSLGGGRTDTQYF. CDR3 nucleotide sequence: TGTGCCGGCAGCCTAGGGGGAGGTCGCACAGATACGCAGTATTTT.

The chain uses TRBV20-1 and TRBJ2-3, with D unresolved. Germline lookup yields CDR1 DFQATT and CDR2 SNEGSKA (reference sequence). V was trimmed by 0 bases and J by 8 bases, leaving 15 bases between them. The CDR3 has 14 amino acids. The CDR3 protein is CSARDAGEARTQYF. As DNA, the CDR3 is TGCAGTGCTAGAGACGCCGGAGAGGCGCGTACGCAGTATTTT.

The chain recombines TRBV6-5 with TRBJ1-5, with 8 nucleotides matching TRBD1. Per germline, CDR1 MNHEY and CDR2 SVGAGI. This CDR3 is built from 15 residues. Unmatched junction bases numbered 8, after V lost 3 bases and J lost 7 bases. CDR3 amino acids: CASSYSGGAGQPQHF. For the CDR3, the DNA is TGTGCCAGCAGTTATTCAGGGGGCGCGGGGCAGCCCCAGCATTTT.

As regards this clonotype: This may come from a read error, since a much larger clone is one base off. The chain has TRBV29-1 and TRBJ2-5; D is perhaps TRBD1 (6 bases). The germline gives CDR1 SQVTM, CDR2 ANQGSEA. CDR3 length: 12 amino acids. V lost 6 bases to trimming and J lost 7 bases, with 15 bases between them. In DNA form, the CDR3 reads TGCAGCGTAGCTGACAGGTCCGGGACCCAGTACTTC. Encoded protein: CSVADRSGTQYF.

This clonotype was observed a few times. The chain couples TRBV29-1 to TRBJ2-5, with a weak D call TRBD2 (6 bases). The DNA end is more similar to TRBJ2-7, so the J call may be wrong. Germline CDR1 reads SQVTM; CDR2 reads ANQGSEA. This CDR3 has 13 residues. The CDR3 DNA is TGCAGCGCTTACCGGGACTCGACCTACGAGCAGTACTTC. It is translated as CSAYRDSTYEQYF.

The table lists this clonotype with a count of one. CDR3 residues: CASSETLGTEAFF. The CDR3 region has the DNA TGTGCCAGCAGTGAAACTTTGGGCACTGAAGCTTTCTTT. V and J are TRBV6-1 and TRBJ1-1; no clear D gene. V dropped 2 bases and J dropped 4 bases, with 8 bases sitting between them. Germline V gene data show CDR1 as MNHNS and CDR2 as SASEGT. The CDR3 runs to 13 residues.

The rearrangement links TRBV12-3 or TRBV12-4 to TRBJ1-1; 9 bases fit TRBD1. With V trimmed by 8 bases and J by 6 bases, 13 bases remained unmatched. There are 15 residues in the CDR3. This CDR3 is CASSPTGGLGAEAFF. The CDR3 nucleotides are TGTGCCAGCTCTCCCACAGGGGGCCTTGGGGCTGAAGCTTTCTTT.

To note about this clonotype: An end of the junction does not agree with germline; a read error may underlie this. The chain has TRBV6-1 and TRBJ1-5, with no clear D. The CDR3 extends over 14 amino acids. Germline V CDR1 and CDR2: MNHNS, SASEGT. The CDR3 loop is CASGESSPDQPQHF. The CDR3 nucleotides are TGTGCCAGCGGTGAATCCTCCCCCGATCAGCCCCAGCATTTT.

The table lists this clonotype with many counts. The genes are TRBV7-9 and TRBJ2-5; TRBD1 matches 9 bases. V lost 5 bases to trimming and J lost 5 bases; unmatched junction nucleotides: 6. The CDR3 has 14 residues. In germline, CDR1 is SEHNR, CDR2 FQNEAQ (reference sequence). The CDR3 loop is CASSQGTGQETQYF. CDR3 DNA sequence: TGTGCCAGCAGCCAGGGGACAGGGCAGGAGACCCAGTACTTC. Filled out from reference TRBV7-9 and TRBJ2-5, the complete variable domain reads DTGVSQNPRHKITKRGQNVTFRCDPISEHNRLYWYRQTLGQGPEFLTYFQNEAQLEKSRLLSDRFSAERPKGSFSTLEIQRTEQGDSAMYLCASSQGTGQETQYFGPGTRLLVL.

This clonotype was found a few times. The CDR3 sequence: CASSFRLAGGPSYNEQFF. The CDR3 DNA reads as TGTGCCAGCAGTTTCCGACTAGCGGGGGGTCCAAGCTACAATGAGCAGTTCTTC. The chain employs TRBV12-3 or TRBV12-4 and TRBJ2-1; 13 bases map to TRBD2. CDR3 length equals 18 residues. Germline trimming cut 3 bases from V and 3 bases from J; bases unmatched to any gene: 8.

In its sample, this clonotype was seen a few times. In nucleotides, the CDR3 is TGCGCCAGCAGTTCTGGGTTCGATAGCACAGATACGCAGTATTTT. Its protein is CASSSGFDSTDTQYF. This chain connects TRBV5-1 to TRBJ2-3; D call uncertain. V was clipped by 5 bases and J by 0 bases, with 13 bases between them. This CDR3 has 15 residues. CDR1 is SGHRS, CDR2 YFSETQ, per germline.

In its sample, this clonotype was seen a few times. This CDR3 reads CAISSTSGRDYEQYF. DNA for the CDR3: TGTGCCATCAGCTCAACTAGCGGGAGAGACTACGAGCAGTACTTC. The chain carries TRBV10-3 and TRBJ2-4; TRBD2 matches at 11 bases. The closer fit of TRBJ2-7 to the DNA end suggests the J call may be wrong. In germline, CDR1 is ENHRY, CDR2 SYGVKD. The CDR3 extends over 15 amino acids.

V and J are TRBV28 and TRBJ1-1; D is unclear. V shed 2 bases and J shed 8 bases, with 12 bases lying between them. CDR1 MDHEN and CDR2 SYDVKM come from the germline V gene. This CDR3 contains 13 residues. CDR3: CASSLDAGIEAFF. For the CDR3, the DNA is TGTGCCAGCAGTTTAGACGCGGGGATCGAAGCTTTCTTT.

This clonotype was detected only a few times. The CDR3 bases are TGTGCCAGCAGGAGGACTAGCGGCCCACACCGGGCAGATACGCAGTATTTT. It specifies CASRRTSGPHRADTQYF. The chain employs TRBV7-9 and TRBJ2-3, with TRBD2 identical over 10 bases. The CDR3 runs to 17 residues. Germline CDR1 SEHNR, CDR2 FQNEAQ (reference sequence). V shed 6 bases, J shed 4 bases, and the junction held 13 bases outside the gene matches. Full variable domain (remainder filled in from reference TRBV7-9 and TRBJ2-3): DTGVSQNPRHKITKRGQNVTFRCDPISEHNRLYWYRQTLGQGPEFLTYFQNEAQLEKSRLLSDRFSAERPKGSFSTLEIQRTEQGDSAMYLCASRRTSGPHRADTQYFGPGTRLTVL.

The J gene is TRBJ1-2, the V gene TRBV7-9, with D maybe TRBD1 (6 bases). V gave up 4 bases and J gave up 5 bases, with 17 bases separating them. The CDR3 has 15 amino acids. Germline V gene sequence: CDR1 SEHNR, CDR2 FQNEAQ (reference sequence). The CDR3 DNA follows: TGTGCCAGCAGCTCTACAGGGAGCTGGGATTATGGCTACACCTTC. It yields the protein CASSSTGSWDYGYTF.

The rearrangement uses TRBV12-3 or TRBV12-4 and TRBJ2-3, with 9 bases fitting TRBD1. The ends lost 5 bases at V and 8 bases at J; junction bases unmatched: 5. This CDR3 spans 13 amino acids. In DNA, the CDR3 is TGTGCCAGCAGTCAGACGACAGGGGGTACGCAGTATTTT. Translation gives CASSQTTGGTQYF.

This chain connects TRBV27 to TRBJ1-2, with 7 positions matching TRBD1. V lost 6 bases to trimming and J lost 3 bases; unmatched junction nucleotides: 10. CDR3 size: 15 residues. Germline V gives CDR1 MNHEY, CDR2 SMNVEV (reference sequence). The CDR3 DNA follows: TGTGCCAGCAGGACCGGGACAGCAATTTACTATGGCTACACCTTC. Translated, it gives CASRTGTAIYYGYTF.

This clonotype was detected only a few times. The chain links TRBV20-1 to TRBJ2-5; TRBD1 agrees at 12 bases. Germline CDR1 is DFQATT and CDR2 is SNEGSKA (reference sequence). V trimming: 4 bases; J trimming: 4 bases; junction bases outside the gene matches: 10. The CDR3 sequence is 16 residues long. This CDR3 is CSATGTGGVIGETQYF. Here the CDR3 DNA reads TGCAGTGCTACCGGGACAGGGGGCGTCATAGGAGAGACCCAGTACTTC.

This clonotype turned up a few times. The V and J genes are TRBV29-1 and TRBJ1-1; D remains ambiguous. Per germline, CDR1 SQVTM and CDR2 ANQGSEA. With 5 bases removed from V and 4 bases from J, the gap between germline ends came to 14 bases. The CDR3 is 13 amino acids. CDR3 residues: CSVRAGRVTEAFF. CDR3 nucleotide sequence: TGCAGCGTTCGTGCGGGGAGGGTCACTGAAGCTTTCTTT.

The count of this clonotype is one. This clone may be a read error of a much larger clone one base away. This rearrangement joins TRBV10-3 to TRBJ2-1; 8 positions match TRBD1. TRBJ2-7 matches the DNA end more closely, so the J call is doubtful. The germline V gene has CDR1 ENHRY and CDR2 SYGVKD. The CDR3 is made up of 16 amino acids. The CDR3 DNA sequence: TGTGCCATCAGTGCCGGACAGGGCGGGTTATACAATGAGCAGTACTTC. Translating gives CAISAGQGGLYNEQYF.